This T cell receptor beta chain was identified during a study of identical twins. Findings and limits, study-wide: Twin-shared out-of-frame alpha sequences showed excess low generation probability.

The cDNA had a unique molecular identifier and a template-switch universal primer site. TCRdb re-derived calls from the 5' RACE reads in MiXCR, one entry per CDR3 protein. Of about 250,000 distinct CDR3 sequences listed, approximately 8% are singletons. This clonotype was recorded many times. Its antigen is unidentified. These data were also reused for a study on yellow fever vaccine responses in identical twins.

The sequenced sample was CD8+ T cells sorted from blood. This receptor was taken from a woman aged 18-35 years in good health.

CDR3 in DNA: TGCGCCAGCAGCCAAGATTGGGTCGGGAGAATCCCCGGGGAGCTGTTTTTT. This encodes CASSQDWVGRIPGELFF. The chain combines TRBV4-1 with TRBJ2-2, with D perhaps matching TRBD2 (6 bases). The germline CDR1 and CDR2 sequences are MGHRA and YSYEKL. This CDR3 is 17 amino acids long. Trimming stripped 0 bases from V and 6 bases from J, with 17 bases between.